Listed here is a single T cell receptor beta chain. The data stem from a study of PD-1 blockade in mismatch repair-deficient tumors. The V and J ends lost 1 base and 7 bases, in that order; junction bases with no gene match: 3. Germline V CDR1 and CDR2: KGHSH, LQKENI. The CDR3 has 14 residues. Method: immunoSEQ multiplex PCR; TCRdb's copy keeps in-frame clones and lacks some. This table has some 17,000 clones, 75% to 90% appearing once. This material consisted of PBMCs, taken less than 25 weeks after starting pembrolizumab. V gene TRBV18 combines with J gene TRBJ1-5; 8 bases align to TRBD1. This clonotype originated in an adult with mismatch repair-deficient cancer. CDR3: CASSPQTGEQPQHF. The CDR3 DNA sequence: TGTGCCAGCTCACCACAGACAGGGGAGCAGCCCCAGCATTTT.